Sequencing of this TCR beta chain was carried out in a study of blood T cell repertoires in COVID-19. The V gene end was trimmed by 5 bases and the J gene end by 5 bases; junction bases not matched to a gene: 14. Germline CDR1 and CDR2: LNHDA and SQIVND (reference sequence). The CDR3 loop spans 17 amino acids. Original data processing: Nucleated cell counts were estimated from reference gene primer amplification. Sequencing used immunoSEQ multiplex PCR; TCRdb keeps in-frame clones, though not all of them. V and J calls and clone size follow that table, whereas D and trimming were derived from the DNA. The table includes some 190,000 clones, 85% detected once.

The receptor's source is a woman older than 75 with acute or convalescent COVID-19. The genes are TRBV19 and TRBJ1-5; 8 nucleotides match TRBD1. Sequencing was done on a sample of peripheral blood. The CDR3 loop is CASSPQEGQGRHQPQHF. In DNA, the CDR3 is TGTGCCAGTAGTCCACAGGAAGGACAGGGCCGCCATCAGCCCCAGCATTTT.